The 21 T cell receptor beta chains in this list originate from one sample, sequenced in a study of shared T cell receptors in the human thymus. Libraries were prepared by immunoSEQ multiplex PCR; TCRdb keeps only in-frame clonotypes and omits some of them. Of about 400,000 clones in the sample, around 93% were seen once. Sequenced input: thymocytes. The receptors shown here come from a human donor.

The gene calls are TRBV5-1 and TRBJ2-1, with 10 bases fitting TRBD1. Unmatched junction bases numbered 5, after V lost 5 bases and J lost 6 bases. Per germline, CDR1 SGHRS and CDR2 YFSETQ. This CDR3 spans 14 amino acids. The CDR3: CASSRRTGGNEQFF. In nucleotides, the CDR3 is TGCGCCAGCAGTCGGAGGACAGGGGGCAATGAGCAGTTCTTC. The whole variable domain, remainder taken from reference TRBV5-1 and TRBJ2-1, is KAGVTQTPRYLIKTRGQQVTLSCSPISGHRSVSWYQQTPGQGLQFLFEYFSETQRNKGNFPGRFSGRQFSNSRSEMNVSTLELGDSALYLCASSRRTGGNEQFFGPGTRLTVL.

The J gene is TRBJ2-7, the V gene TRBV15, with D possibly matching TRBD2 (5 bases). The CDR3 runs 14 residues. V lost 0 bases, J lost 2 bases, and 8 bases lay in between. Germline V gene sequence: CDR1 LNHNV, CDR2 YYDKDF (reference sequence). CDR3 in amino acids: CATSRESGPYEQYF. The CDR3 DNA reads as TGTGCCACCAGCAGAGAGAGCGGACCCTACGAGCAGTACTTC.

The CDR3 protein is CASSLSDTSGRAYEQYF. DNA of the CDR3: TGTGCCAGCAGTTTATCCGATACTAGCGGGAGGGCATACGAGCAGTACTTC. The genes are TRBV27 and TRBJ2-7, with TRBD2 matching 13 bases. V gave up 0 bases and J gave up 4 bases; unmatched junction bases: 6. CDR3 length: 17 residues. Germline V lookup: CDR1 MNHEY, CDR2 SMNVEV (reference sequence).

V gene TRBV20-1 combines with J gene TRBJ2-5; D remains ambiguous. The germline V gene encodes CDR1 DFQATT and CDR2 SNEGSKA (reference sequence). Deletions cut 5 bases from V and 3 bases from J, with 7 bases between. The CDR3 is 11 residues long. For the CDR3, the DNA is TGCAGTGCTGGTTTGGAAGAGACCCAGTACTTC. Amino acids: CSAGLEETQYF.

J is TRBJ1-2 and V is TRBV5-6; a weak D match, TRBD1 (6 bases). The V and J ends lost 2 bases and 8 bases respectively, with 13 bases between them. Germline assignment: CDR1 SGHDT and CDR2 YYEEEE. This CDR3 contains 13 residues. Here the CDR3 reads CASSFSGARGYTF. CDR3 DNA: TGTGCCAGCAGCTTTTCAGGGGCCCGCGGCTACACCTTC. The full variable domain, with the rest looked up from reference TRBV5-6 and TRBJ1-2, is DAGVTQSPTHLIKTRGQQVTLRCSPKSGHDTVSWYQQALGQGPQFIFQYYEEEERQRGNFPDRFSGHQFPNYSSELNVNALLLGDSALYLCASSFSGARGYTFGSGTRLTVV.

V usage is TRBV15 and J usage is TRBJ1-4; D remains unclear. There are 15 residues in the CDR3. The V and J ends lost 1 base and 8 bases respectively, with 14 bases between them. Germline CDR1 is LNHNV and CDR2 is YYDKDF (reference sequence). The CDR3 region is CATSRVSLWGEKLFF. The CDR3 DNA sequence: TGTGCCACCAGCAGAGTTTCTCTGTGGGGAGAAAAACTGTTTTTT.

The chain has TRBV5-1 and TRBJ1-4, with 8 bases matching TRBD1. Losses at the gene ends were 1 base for V and 8 bases for J; bases not matched to a gene: 13. This CDR3 spans 17 amino acids. Germline-derived CDR1 and CDR2 are SGHRS and YFSETQ. This chain's CDR3 is CASSLQYKTGVREKLFF. The CDR3 DNA reads as TGCGCCAGCAGCTTGCAGTACAAGACAGGGGTGCGAGAAAAACTGTTTTTT.

The V and J genes are TRBV5-1 and TRBJ2-7; 8 nucleotides match TRBD2. There are 17 residues in the CDR3. Germline V gene data show CDR1 as SGHRS and CDR2 as YFSETQ. Germline trimming cut 3 bases from V and 2 bases from J; bases unmatched to any gene: 13. The chain's CDR3 is CASSSGLGGALPYEQYF. In DNA, the CDR3 is TGCGCCAGCAGCTCGGGACTAGGTGGGGCCCTTCCCTACGAGCAGTACTTC.

The chain combines TRBV5-4 with TRBJ2-4; a weak D match, TRBD1 (6 bases). Trimming stripped 3 bases from V and 6 bases from J, with 16 bases between. Germline-derived CDR1 and CDR2 are SGHNT and YYREEE (reference sequence). The CDR3 is made up of 15 amino acids. CDR3 residues: CASSSVDRSTNIQYF. For the CDR3, the DNA is TGTGCCAGCAGCTCCGTCGACAGGTCCACAAACATTCAGTACTTC.

The chain joins TRBV27 to TRBJ2-7; D might be TRBD1 (6 bases). CDR1 and CDR2 (germline): MNHEY, SMNVEV (reference sequence). Trimming shortened V by 6 bases and J by 4 bases, and 22 bases separated the two germline ends. The CDR3 contains 16 residues. The CDR3 protein is CASSKGSRGAGYEQYF. As DNA, the CDR3 is TGTGCCAGCAGCAAAGGGTCCAGGGGCGCCGGGTACGAGCAGTACTTC.

This chain uses TRBV15 with TRBJ2-1; TRBD2 matches 9 bases. Germline V gene data show CDR1 as LNHNV and CDR2 as YYDKDF (reference sequence). Trimming took 5 bases from V and 8 from J; bases not matched to a gene: 19. CDR3 length: 18 amino acids. The DNA for the CDR3 is TGTGCCACCAGCTTCCGGGTTAATTTAGCGGGAGAGTGGGATGAGCAGTTCTTC. Translated, it gives CATSFRVNLAGEWDEQFF.

This clone was picked up a small number of times. The chain employs TRBV2 and TRBJ1-1, with a weak D call TRBD1 (6 bases). V was clipped by 7 bases and J by 14 bases, with 26 bases between them. This CDR3 is 14 amino acids long. CDR1 is SNHLY and CDR2 is FYNNEI in the germline V gene. CDR3 loop: CASTKEGGAKDIFF. CDR3 nucleotide sequence: TGTGCCAGCACCAAAGAGGGGGGCGCGAAGGACATCTTCTTT.

In DNA, the CDR3 is TGTGCCAGCACCTGCAAGCGGGAGGGCCACAATGAGCAGTTCTTC. Its protein is CASTCKREGHNEQFF. The V call is TRBV6-5, the J call TRBJ2-1, with 10 bases lining up with TRBD2. Germline V lookup: CDR1 MNHEY, CDR2 SVGAGI. The CDR3 is 15 residues long. V lost 7 bases and J lost 5; bases outside the gene matches: 8.

This chain uses TRBV6-5 with TRBJ1-1, with D tentatively TRBD1 (6 bases). Trimming removed 4 bases from V and 1 base from J, with 13 bases in between. This CDR3 spans 15 amino acids. The V gene's germline CDR1 is MNHEY and CDR2 SVGAGI. The CDR3 spells CASSSSGAGNTEAFF. Written as DNA, the CDR3 is TGTGCCAGCAGTTCCTCAGGGGCAGGGAACACTGAAGCTTTCTTT.

The rearrangement uses TRBV28 and TRBJ2-2; 9 bases are a match to TRBD2. The CDR3 is made up of 13 amino acids. V lost 6 bases and J lost 8; bases outside the gene matches: 4. Per the germline V gene, CDR1 is MDHEN and CDR2 is SYDVKM. Written as DNA, the CDR3 is TGTGCCAGCAGACTAGCGGGTGGTGGGGAGCTGTTTTTT. Its translation: CASRLAGGGELFF.

A word on this clone: This same CDR3 is encoded by further DNA sequences in the sample. The rearrangement joins TRBV20-1 to TRBJ2-1, with a weak D call TRBD2 (6 bases). The germline V and J ends were trimmed by 3 bases and 6 bases, with 6 bases remaining between them. CDR1 and CDR2 from the germline V gene are DFQATT and SNEGSKA (reference sequence). CDR3 size: 11 residues. CDR3 nucleotides: TGCAGTGCTAGGGGGGGCAATGAGCAGTTCTTC. Its translation is CSARGGNEQFF.

The chain couples TRBV6-4 to TRBJ1-5; D ambiguous. The V gene's germline CDR1 is MRHNA and CDR2 SNTAGT. V was cut by 11 bases and J by 2 bases, with 4 bases left in between. The CDR3 totals 10 residues. CDR3 residues: CARGNQPQHF. The CDR3 region has the DNA TGTGCCCGGGGCAATCAGCCCCAGCATTTT.

The chain employs TRBV19 and TRBJ2-3; no reliable D call. Germline assignment: CDR1 LNHDA and CDR2 SQIVND (reference sequence). Trimming left V 1 base short and J 2 bases short, with 10 bases between. This CDR3 comprises 15 residues. CDR3 protein: CASSIVAEVTDTQYF. In DNA form, the CDR3 reads TGTGCCAGTAGTATAGTCGCGGAAGTCACAGATACGCAGTATTTT.

The rearrangement uses TRBV28 and TRBJ1-5; tentative D call: TRBD1 (5 bases). The length of the CDR3 is 17 residues. V lost 6 bases to trimming and J lost 0 bases, with 18 bases between them. Germline V CDR1 and CDR2: MDHEN, SYDVKM. CDR3 loop: CASSTTRGSNSNQPQHF. Written as DNA, the CDR3 is TGTGCCAGCAGCACAACGAGGGGTTCTAATAGCAATCAGCCCCAGCATTTT.

This clone was picked up one time. The chain links TRBV6-4 to TRBJ1-4; possibly TRBD1 for D (5 bases). V dropped 3 bases and J dropped 7 bases, with 15 bases sitting between them. The length of the CDR3 is 15 residues. Germline CDR1 is MRHNA and CDR2 is SNTAGT. The CDR3 bases are TGTGCCAGCAGTGAAACGGCAGCTGGGGGTGAAAAACTGTTTTTT. Protein product: CASSETAAGGEKLFF.

The chain uses TRBV18 and TRBJ2-3; 9 bases fit TRBD1. The CDR3 is 15 residues long. Trimming took 3 bases from V and 1 from J; bases not matched to a gene: 2. From germline, CDR1 is KGHSH and CDR2 LQKENI. CDR3 DNA sequence: TGTGCCAGCTCACCGGGGGACAGGGGCACAGATACGCAGTATTTT. Translating gives CASSPGDRGTDTQYF.